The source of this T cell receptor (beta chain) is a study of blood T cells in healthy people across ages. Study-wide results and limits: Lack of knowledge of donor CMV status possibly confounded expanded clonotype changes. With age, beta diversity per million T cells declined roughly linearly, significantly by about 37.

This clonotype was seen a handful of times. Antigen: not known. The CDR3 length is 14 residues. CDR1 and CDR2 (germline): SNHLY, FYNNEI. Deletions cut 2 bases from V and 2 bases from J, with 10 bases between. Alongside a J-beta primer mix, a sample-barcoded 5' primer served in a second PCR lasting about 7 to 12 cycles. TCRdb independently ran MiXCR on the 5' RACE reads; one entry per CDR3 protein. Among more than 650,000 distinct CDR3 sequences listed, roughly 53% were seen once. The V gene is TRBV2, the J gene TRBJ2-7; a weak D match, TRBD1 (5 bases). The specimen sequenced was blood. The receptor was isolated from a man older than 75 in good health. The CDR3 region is CASSEQQAAYEQYF. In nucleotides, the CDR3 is TGTGCCAGCAGTGAACAACAGGCCGCCTACGAGCAGTACTTC. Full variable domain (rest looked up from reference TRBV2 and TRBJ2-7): EPEVTQTPSHQVTQMGQEVILRCVPISNHLYFYWYRQILGQKVEFLVSFYNNEISEKSEIFDDQFSVERPDGSNFTLKIRSTKLEDSAMYFCASSEQQAAYEQYFGPGTRLTVT.